This T cell receptor (beta chain) comes out of a study of graft-versus-host responses after intestinal transplantation. At the level of the study: Recipients underwent multivisceral, liver-intestinal, or isolated intestinal transplants. Once they had received anti-thymocyte globulin induction, all recipients took tacrolimus and steroids for 2 to 4 years. General study results and limits: Declining HvG levels early post-transplant were linked to peak circulating GvH clone levels. Recipient marrow contained GvH clones, some of which appeared first in ileum or blood.

V lost 1 base to trimming and J lost 8 bases; unmatched junction nucleotides: 5. This CDR3 comprises 15 residues. In germline, CDR1 is SGHTA, CDR2 FQGNSA. With respect to this clone: Its antigen is not identified.

Here immunoSEQ multiplex PCR was the method, and the copy in TCRdb shows in-frame clones only, minus some. The data show about 89,000 clones, 75% to 95% seen once. Source: unstimulated CD4+ T cells sorted from spleen or lymph node cells, taken before intestinal transplant. This receptor was taken from a human donor who received an intestinal transplant. The chain joins TRBV7-2 to TRBJ1-4; 9 nucleotides match TRBD1. This CDR3 reads CASSLGDRVGEKLFF. The DNA for the CDR3 is TGTGCCAGCAGCTTAGGGGACAGGGTGGGGGAAAAACTGTTTTTT.